This T cell receptor beta chain was recorded in a study of cytomegalovirus exposure and HLA in healthy donors. Those who donated were healthy bone marrow donors. The PCR was carried out with 60 Vbeta primers and 13 Jbeta primers. Produced via immunoSEQ multiplex PCR; TCRdb's table is partial and in-frame only. In the table there are over 70,000 clones, roughly 78% of which are singletons. Per the germline V gene, CDR1 is SEHNR and CDR2 is FQNEAQ (reference sequence). The CDR3 length is 15 residues. J was trimmed by 0 bases and V by 7 bases; bases with no gene match: 9. The source material was PBMCs. The receptor was isolated from a male donor in good health and CMV-seropositive. The chain combines TRBV7-9 with TRBJ2-7, with TRBD2 matching 7 bases. The DNA of the CDR3 is TGTGCCAGCACCCTCTCCAGCGGGAACTCCTACGAGCAGTACTTC. It is translated as CASTLSSGNSYEQYF.